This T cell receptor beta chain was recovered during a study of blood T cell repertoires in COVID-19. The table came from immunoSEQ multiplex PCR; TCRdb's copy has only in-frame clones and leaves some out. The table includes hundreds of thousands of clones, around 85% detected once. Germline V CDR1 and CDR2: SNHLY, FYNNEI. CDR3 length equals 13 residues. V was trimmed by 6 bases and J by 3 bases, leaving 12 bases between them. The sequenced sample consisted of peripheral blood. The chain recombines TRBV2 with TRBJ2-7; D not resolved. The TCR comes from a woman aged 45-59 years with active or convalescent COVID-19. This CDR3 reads CASRLSPLYEQYF. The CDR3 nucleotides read TGTGCCAGCAGACTCTCACCCCTCTACGAGCAGTACTTC. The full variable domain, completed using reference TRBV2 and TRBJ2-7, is EPEVTQTPSHQVTQMGQEVILRCVPISNHLYFYWYRQILGQKVEFLVSFYNNEISEKSEIFDDQFSVERPDGSNFTLKIRSTKLEDSAMYFCASRLSPLYEQYFGPGTRLTVT.